The TCR beta chain described here comes from a study of shared clonotypes between healthy human individuals. Points from the study as a whole: Limited genetic and exposure-history diversity came from having few donors. The study found roughly 5% of naive CD4 clonotypes shared across a few donors.

Genomic DNA (from each subset) was split evenly across several immunoSEQ plates. Repertoires were generated with immunoSEQ multiplex PCR, while TCRdb's copy carries only in-frame clones and drops some. The table has roughly 2.2 million clones, approximately 95% seen once. This clone was observed once. What it binds is not known. Sample: naive CD4+ T cells from PBMCs. The subset here: CD45RA+ positively selected. This clonotype was sampled from a man between 18 and 29 years old in good health. Some clones in this sample may be carry-over from other donors' samples.

The CDR3 DNA sequence: TGTGCCAGCAGCTTGTTCGCCGGGGACACTGAAGCTTTCTTT. This encodes CASSLFAGDTEAFF. The V gene is TRBV5-8, the J gene TRBJ1-1; D is uncertain. The CDR3 loop spans 14 amino acids. V was pared by 1 base and J by 3 bases, with 10 bases between. Germline CDR1 SGHTS, CDR2 YDEGEE.